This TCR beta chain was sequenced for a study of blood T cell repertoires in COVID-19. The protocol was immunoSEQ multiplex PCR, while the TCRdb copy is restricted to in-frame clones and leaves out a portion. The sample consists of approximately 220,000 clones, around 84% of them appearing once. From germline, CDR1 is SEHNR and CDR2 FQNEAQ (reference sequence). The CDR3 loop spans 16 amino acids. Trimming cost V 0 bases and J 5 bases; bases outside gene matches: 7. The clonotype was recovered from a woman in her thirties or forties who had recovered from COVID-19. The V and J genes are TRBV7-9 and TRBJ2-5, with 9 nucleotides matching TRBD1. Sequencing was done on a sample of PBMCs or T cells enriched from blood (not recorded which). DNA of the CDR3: TGTGCCAGCAGCTTAGCGGGGACAGGGTCTCTGGAGACCCAGTACTTC. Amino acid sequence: CASSLAGTGSLETQYF.